This T cell receptor (beta chain) emerged from a study of PD-1 and CTLA-4 blockade in melanoma. The method was immunoSEQ multiplex PCR; TCRdb's version includes in-frame clones alone and lacks a portion of them. The sample lists 25,000 to 35,000 clones; roughly 89% were seen once. J gave up 2 bases and V 0 bases, and 3 bases lay outside the gene matches. The length of the CDR3 is 15 residues. From germline, CDR1 is SEHNR and CDR2 FQNEAQ (reference sequence). The receptor was isolated from a human donor with melanoma. V is TRBV7-9 and J is TRBJ2-7; 8 bases are shared with TRBD1. This material consisted of CD8+ T cells from peripheral blood, taken before anti-PD-1 treatment. Here the CDR3 reads CASSLAGTGPYEQYF. CDR3 nucleotides: TGTGCCAGCAGCTTAGCGGGGACAGGTCCCTACGAGCAGTACTTC.